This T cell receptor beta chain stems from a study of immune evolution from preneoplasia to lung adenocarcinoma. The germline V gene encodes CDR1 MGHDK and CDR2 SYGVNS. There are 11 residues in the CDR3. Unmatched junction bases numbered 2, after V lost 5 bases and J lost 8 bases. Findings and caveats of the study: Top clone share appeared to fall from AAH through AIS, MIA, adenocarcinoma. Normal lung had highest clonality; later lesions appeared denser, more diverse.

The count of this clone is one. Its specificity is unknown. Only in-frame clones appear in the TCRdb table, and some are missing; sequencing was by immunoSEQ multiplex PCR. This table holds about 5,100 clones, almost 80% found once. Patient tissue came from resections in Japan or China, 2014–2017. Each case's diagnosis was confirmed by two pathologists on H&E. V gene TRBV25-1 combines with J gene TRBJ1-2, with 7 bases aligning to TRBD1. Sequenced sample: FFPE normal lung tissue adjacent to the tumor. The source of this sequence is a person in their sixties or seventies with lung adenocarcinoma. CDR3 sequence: CASSRQGGYTF. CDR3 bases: TGTGCCAGCAGTCGACAGGGAGGCTACACCTTC.